This T cell receptor (beta chain) comes out of a study of CD8 T cells in ankylosing spondylitis. The CDR3 runs 14 residues. The V gene lost 6 bases and the J gene lost 4 bases, with 15 bases spanning the gap. The V gene's germline CDR1 is SQVTM and CDR2 ANQGSEA. Overall study results and limits: The study identified a TCR beta motif of several highly homologous variants that appeared characteristic of ankylosing spondylitis blood.

This clonotype has a count of ten or more. Its specificity is unknown. TCRdb passed the 5' RACE reads through MiXCR, listing each CDR3 protein once. The table shows 350,000 to 450,000 distinct CDR3 sequences, with roughly 27% occurring only once. The genes are TRBV29-1 and TRBJ1-4; D call uncertain. The sequence was collected from a male donor with ankylosing spondylitis. Sequences were obtained from blood, either unsorted or a sorted T cell fraction (not recorded which). CDR3: CSVTDRAFNEKLFF. In DNA form, the CDR3 reads TGCAGCGTCACTGACCGAGCCTTTAATGAAAAACTGTTTTTT.